The 9 T cell receptor beta chains reported below all come from one sample, sequenced in a study of blood T cells in healthy people across ages. With a J-beta primer mix and a sample-barcoded 5' primer, a second PCR ran about 6 to 11 cycles. TCRdb redid the calling of the 5' RACE reads with MiXCR, one entry per CDR3 protein. The table has over 500,000 distinct CDR3 sequences, around 50% seen once. Sequencing was done on a sample of blood. The receptors shown here come from a woman older than 75 in good health.

The rearrangement links TRBV5-6 to TRBJ2-1, with D possibly being TRBD2 (5 bases). V shed 3 bases and J shed 5 bases, with 15 bases lying between them. The germline gives CDR1 SGHDT, CDR2 YYEEEE. This CDR3 contains 15 residues. The CDR3 reads CASSYGRGVDNEQFF. CDR3 sequence (DNA): TGTGCCAGCAGCTACGGACGGGGAGTGGACAATGAGCAGTTCTTC.

This chain joins TRBV27 and TRBJ2-5; D is possibly TRBD1 or TRBD2 (7 bases each). The closer fit of TRBJ2-7 to the DNA end suggests the J call may be wrong. The V gene's germline CDR1 is MNHEY and CDR2 SMNVEV (reference sequence). The CDR3 consists of 15 residues. The CDR3 loop is CASSSSGGGTYEQYF. DNA of the CDR3: TGTGCCAGCAGCTCATCAGGGGGGGGGACCTACGAGCAGTACTTC.

To note about this clonotype: The limits of the CDR3 on the DNA are not certain, so only TCRdb's listed CDR3 is given. The chain joins TRBV20-1 to TRBJ1-2; the table gives TRBD1 as D, unverified against the DNA. Per the germline V gene, CDR1 is DFQATT and CDR2 is SNEGSKA (reference sequence). The CDR3 adds up to 14 amino acids, both ends counted. CDR3 protein: CSAYPSGRDYGCTF.

As for this clonotype: A much more abundant neighbour one base away suggests this may be a read error. The chain uses TRBV5-1 and TRBJ2-3; TRBD2 aligns across 8 bases. The germline CDR1 and CDR2 sequences are SGHRS and YFSETQ. The CDR3 length is 14 residues. J lost 7 bases, V lost 9 bases, and 13 bases had no gene match. CDR3 sequence reads: CATSGGSSGNTQYF. For the CDR3, the DNA is TGCGCCACTTCGGGGGGGTCGTCAGGCAATACGCAGTATTTT.

Points on this clonotype: This may arise from a read error, as a much more abundant clone is one base away. The rearrangement uses TRBV6-5 and TRBJ2-5; 7 bases agree with TRBD2. Germline V gene lookup returns CDR1 MNHEY and CDR2 SVGAGI. Trimming took 5 bases from V and 11 from J; bases not matched to a gene: 14. The length of the CDR3 is 14 residues. CDR3 DNA: TGTGCCAGCAGTGTCCAACTAGCGTCCAATGAGCAGTACTTC. Its protein product is CASSVQLASNEQYF.

This clonotype has a count of ten or more. The chain carries TRBV11-1 and TRBJ2-5; 8 bases align to TRBD1. The CDR3 loop spans 14 amino acids. Per germline, CDR1 SGHAT and CDR2 FQDESV (reference sequence). With 5 bases clipped from V and 5 bases from J, the junction kept 7 bases outside the gene matches. The CDR3 nucleotides are TGTGCCAGCAGCGTCGACAGGGGTAGGGAGACCCAGTACTTC. Its protein is CASSVDRGRETQYF.

CDR3 sequence reads: CSVEEASRATGELFF. DNA for the CDR3: TGCAGCGTTGAAGAGGCTAGCAGGGCCACCGGGGAGCTGTTTTTT. The chain employs TRBV29-1 and TRBJ2-2; D is tentatively TRBD1 or TRBD2 (5 bases each). Germline assignment: CDR1 SQVTM and CDR2 ANQGSEA. The V end was cut by 0 bases, the J end by 4 bases, with 12 bases between. CDR3 length: 15 residues.

Points on this clonotype: A read error may be the cause here, since a much bigger clone is one base away. This chain links TRBV28 with TRBJ2-1; no firm D call. The CDR3 totals 15 residues. The germline gives CDR1 MDHEN, CDR2 SYDVKM. Trimming removed 7 bases from V and 3 bases from J, with 16 bases in between. The CDR3 bases are TGTGCCAGCAACCCATTGGCGGATAACTACAATGAGCAGTTCTTC. This codes for CASNPLADNYNEQFF.

Details on this clonotype: A much larger clonotype is one base distant, so this may be a read error. This chain connects TRBV6-6 to TRBJ2-5, with a tentative D call TRBD1 (6 bases). The CDR3 is 12 residues long. Trimming took off 6 bases at V and 11 bases at J, with 16 bases between the two ends. From germline, CDR1 is MNHNY and CDR2 SVGAGI (reference sequence). The CDR3 region has the DNA TGTGCCAGCAGGTCCCAGGGGAATGAGCAGTACTTC. It codes for CASRSQGNEQYF.